This T cell receptor (beta chain) originates from a study of CD8 T cells in Susac syndrome. This CDR3 comprises 12 residues. Trimming removed 3 bases from V and 8 bases from J, with 13 bases in between. Germline assignment: CDR1 SQVTM and CDR2 ANQGSEA. The CD8+ and CD4+ T cells were negatively isolated, with the TEMRA cells enriched by FACS. Reverse transcription used about 0.45 to 1 ug RNA and random hexamers. The authors amplified TCR beta CDR3 across 54 Vbeta and 13 Jbeta using immunoSEQ multiplex PCR. TCRdb processed the immunoSEQ multiplex PCR reads anew with MiXCR; each CDR3 protein has one entry. The table lists just over 300,000 distinct CDR3 sequences, under 95% of them singletons, with 0.065% in the top ten.

The sample was CD4+ T cells from PBMCs. The rearrangement links TRBV29-1 to TRBJ1-2, with D possibly TRBD1 on 5 matching bases. The source is a human donor with multiple sclerosis. CDR3 loop: CSVEDGGGGYTF. DNA for the CDR3: TGCAGCGTTGAGGACGGTGGGGGGGGCTACACCTTC.